This record concerns one T cell receptor beta chain sequence. Its target is not known. TCRdb recomputed calls from the 5' RACE reads with MiXCR, one row per CDR3 protein. The sample lists some 760,000 distinct CDR3 sequences, over 15% occurring once. The sample originates from a study of identical twins. General observations from the study: Where beta out-of-frame sequences were concerned, excess twin sharing was weaker.

J lost 2 bases, V lost 5 bases, and 7 bases had no gene match. Germline V CDR1 and CDR2: SGHTA, FQGTGA. CDR3 length equals 15 residues. This same sample was also taken into another study, of T cells expressing NK-cell markers.

Sequencing was performed on PBMCs. The clonotype originates from a woman younger than 35 in good health. The chain employs TRBV7-3 and TRBJ2-3, with 7 bases lining up with TRBD1. This CDR3 reads CASSQGGRFTDTQYF. The CDR3 nucleotides read TGTGCCAGCAGCCAAGGGGGCAGGTTCACAGATACGCAGTATTTT.